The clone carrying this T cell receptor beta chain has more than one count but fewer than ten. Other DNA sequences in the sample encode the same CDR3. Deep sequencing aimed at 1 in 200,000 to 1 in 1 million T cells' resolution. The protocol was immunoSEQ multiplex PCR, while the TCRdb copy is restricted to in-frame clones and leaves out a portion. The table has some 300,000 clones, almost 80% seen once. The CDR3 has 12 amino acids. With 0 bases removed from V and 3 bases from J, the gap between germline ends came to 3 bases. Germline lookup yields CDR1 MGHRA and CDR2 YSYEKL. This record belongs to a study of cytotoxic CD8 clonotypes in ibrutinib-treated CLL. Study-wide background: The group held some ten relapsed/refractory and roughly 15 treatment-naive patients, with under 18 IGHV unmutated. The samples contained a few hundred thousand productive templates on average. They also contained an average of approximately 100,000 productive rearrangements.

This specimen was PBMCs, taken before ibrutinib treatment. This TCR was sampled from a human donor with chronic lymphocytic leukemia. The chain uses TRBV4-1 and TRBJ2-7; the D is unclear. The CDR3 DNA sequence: TGCGCCAGCAGCCAAGACGACTACGAGCAGTACTTC. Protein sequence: CASSQDDYEQYF.